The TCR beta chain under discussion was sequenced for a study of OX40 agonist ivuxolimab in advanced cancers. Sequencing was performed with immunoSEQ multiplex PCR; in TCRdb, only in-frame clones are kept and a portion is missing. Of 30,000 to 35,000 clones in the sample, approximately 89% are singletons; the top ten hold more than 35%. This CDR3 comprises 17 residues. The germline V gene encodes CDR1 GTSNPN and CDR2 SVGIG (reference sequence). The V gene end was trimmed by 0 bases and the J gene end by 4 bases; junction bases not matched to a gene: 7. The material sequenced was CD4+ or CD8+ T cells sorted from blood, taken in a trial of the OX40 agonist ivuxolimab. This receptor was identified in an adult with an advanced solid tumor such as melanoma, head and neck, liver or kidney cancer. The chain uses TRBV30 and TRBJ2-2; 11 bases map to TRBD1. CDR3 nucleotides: TGTGCCTGGAGTGTTTATGTTGGGACAGGGGGCACCGGGGAGCTGTTTTTT. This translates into CAWSVYVGTGGTGELFF.